The TCR beta chain described here comes from a study of cytomegalovirus exposure and HLA in healthy donors. The PCR had 60 Vbeta and 13 Jbeta primers. Using immunoSEQ multiplex PCR, the repertoire was profiled, and TCRdb retains in-frame clones only, with some absent. Here the sample spans approximately 85,000 clones, more than 55% being singletons. Points from the study as a whole: In a later analysis, about 17,000 TCR beta sequences were associated with HLA alleles at 0.05 false discovery rate. Sequencing depth across donors, presence/absence analyses assumed, was roughly uniform. For cytomegalovirus status, the classifier reportedly gave diagnoses with high specificity and sensitivity.

Notes on this clone: Its antigen is undetermined.

This CDR3 comprises 14 residues. V gave up 9 bases and J gave up 6 bases, with 15 bases separating them. Germline V gives CDR1 LNHDA, CDR2 SQIVND (reference sequence). Unrecorded immune exposure was likely among donors, who were nominally healthy when sampled. The receptor was isolated from a woman in her twenties or thirties in good health and CMV-seropositive. The rearrangement links TRBV19 to TRBJ2-6, with D perhaps TRBD1 (6 bases). Sequenced sample: PBMCs. The CDR3 loop is CASQRGSSANVLTF. The CDR3 nucleotides read TGTGCCAGCCAGAGGGGGTCATCGGCCAACGTCCTGACTTTC.